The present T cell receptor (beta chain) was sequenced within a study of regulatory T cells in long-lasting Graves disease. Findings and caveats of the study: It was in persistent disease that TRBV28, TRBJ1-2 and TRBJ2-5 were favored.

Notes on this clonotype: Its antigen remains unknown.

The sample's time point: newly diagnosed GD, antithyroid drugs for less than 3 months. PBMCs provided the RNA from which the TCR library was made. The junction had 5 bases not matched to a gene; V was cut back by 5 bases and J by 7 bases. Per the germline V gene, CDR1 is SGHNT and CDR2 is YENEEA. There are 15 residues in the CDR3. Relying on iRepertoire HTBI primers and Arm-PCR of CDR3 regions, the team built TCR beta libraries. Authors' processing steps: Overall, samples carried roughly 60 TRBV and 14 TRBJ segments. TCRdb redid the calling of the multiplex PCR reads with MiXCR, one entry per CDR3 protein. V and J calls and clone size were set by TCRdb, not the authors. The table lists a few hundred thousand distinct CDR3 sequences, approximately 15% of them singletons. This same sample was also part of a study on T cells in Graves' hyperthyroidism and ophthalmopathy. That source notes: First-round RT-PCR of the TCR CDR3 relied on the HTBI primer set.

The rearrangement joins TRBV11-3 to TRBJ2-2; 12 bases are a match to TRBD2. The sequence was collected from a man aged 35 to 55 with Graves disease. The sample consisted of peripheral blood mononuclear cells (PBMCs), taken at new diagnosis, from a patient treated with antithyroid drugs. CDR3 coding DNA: TGTGCCAGCAGCCCACTAGCGGGGGGATTCGGGGAGCTGTTTTTT. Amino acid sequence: CASSPLAGGFGELFF. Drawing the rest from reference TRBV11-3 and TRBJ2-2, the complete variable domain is EAGVVQSPRYKIIEKKQPVAFWCNPISGHNTLYWYLQNLGQGPELLIRYENEEAVDDSQLPKDRFSAERLKGVDSTLKIQPAELGDSAVYLCASSPLAGGFGELFFGEGSRLTVL.